The 23 T cell receptor beta chains presented below share a single source sample, sequenced in a study of cytomegalovirus exposure and HLA in healthy donors (dated by TCRdb to about 2017). Library creation used the immunoSEQ multiplex PCR assay. TCRdb limited this immuneACCESS table to in-frame rearrangements with V and J called. A share of clones is missing; checked studies link under half to unresolved V genes, and the rest is unexplained. A total of roughly 220,000 clones appear in this sample, 75% to 95% of them only once. The top ten hold 1.1% of the sample. Sequencing was performed on PBMCs. The receptors derive from a woman under 30 in good health and CMV-seronegative.

The CDR3 protein is CASSTFRAGMDEQFF. The CDR3 coding sequence is TGCGCCAGCAGCACTTTTAGAGCGGGGATGGATGAGCAGTTCTTC. The chain joins TRBV5-1 to TRBJ2-1, with 7 nucleotides matching TRBD2. V was pared by 4 bases and J by 8 bases, with 12 bases of the junction left unmatched. CDR1 is SGHRS and CDR2 is YFSETQ in the germline V gene. The CDR3 runs to 15 residues. The entire variable domain, with the rest obtained from reference TRBV5-1 and TRBJ2-1, is as follows: KAGVTQTPRYLIKTRGQQVTLSCSPISGHRSVSWYQQTPGQGLQFLFEYFSETQRNKGNFPGRFSGRQFSNSRSEMNVSTLELGDSALYLCASSTFRAGMDEQFFGPGTRLTVL.

This clone occurred once. The rearrangement uses TRBV19 and TRBJ2-7, with D maybe TRBD2 (5 bases). From germline, CDR1 is LNHDA and CDR2 SQIVND (reference sequence). The CDR3 is 14 residues long. V lost 4 bases to trimming and J lost 2 bases, with 12 bases between them. CDR3 in amino acids: CASSTQTGTYEQYF. CDR3 DNA sequence: TGTGCCAGTAGTACGCAGACCGGGACCTACGAGCAGTACTTC. The variable domain in full, completed from reference TRBV19 and TRBJ2-7, reads DGGITQSPKYLFRKEGQNVTLSCEQNLNHDAMYWYRQDPGQGLRLIYYSQIVNDFQKGDIAEGYSVSREKKESFPLTVTSAQKNPTAFYLCASSTQTGTYEQYFGPGTRLTVT.

The DNA for the CDR3 is TGTGCCAGCAGCTTCAACCGGGACTCCCGTCTAGAAGGAGCTTTCTTT. This encodes CASSFNRDSRLEGAFF. V gene TRBV7-9 combines with J gene TRBJ1-1, with D possibly being TRBD1 (5 bases). The germline CDR1 and CDR2 sequences are SEHNR and FQNEAQ (reference sequence). CDR3 length equals 16 residues. V lost 3 bases and J lost 10, with 24 bases in between.

This chain links TRBV4-1 with TRBJ2-1; D is perhaps TRBD2 (6 bases). The CDR3 extends over 17 amino acids. Looked up from germline, CDR1 is MGHRA and CDR2 is YSYEKL. V was cut by 3 bases and J by 1 base, with 16 bases left in between. The CDR3 loop is CASSQPRLVRSYNEQFF. The CDR3 bases are TGCGCCAGCAGCCAGCCCCGACTAGTGCGATCCTACAATGAGCAGTTCTTC.

V gene TRBV30 combines with J gene TRBJ1-5; 8 bases map to TRBD1. The CDR3 sequence is 15 residues long. After removal of 5 bases from V and 2 bases from J, the junction contained 8 bases not matched to a gene. The germline gives CDR1 GTSNPN, CDR2 SVGIG (reference sequence). The chain's CDR3 is CAWAQGAGGNQPQHF. CDR3 DNA: TGTGCCTGGGCCCAGGGGGCCGGTGGCAATCAGCCCCAGCATTTT.

The gene calls are TRBV11-2 and TRBJ2-7; TRBD2 matches 8 bases. The V and J ends lost 5 bases and 2 bases, in that order; junction bases with no gene match: 8. This CDR3 contains 15 residues. Germline V gene sequence: CDR1 SGHAT, CDR2 FQNNGV. The CDR3 reads CASSILSRGAYEQYF. As DNA, the CDR3 is TGTGCCAGCAGCATCCTCTCGCGGGGGGCCTACGAGCAGTACTTC.

The chain combines TRBV29-1 with TRBJ2-5; TRBD1 is a possible D gene (6 bases). There are 12 residues in the CDR3. V was trimmed by 8 bases and J by 3 bases, leaving 13 bases between them. Looked up from germline, CDR1 is SQVTM and CDR2 is ANQGSEA. This chain's CDR3 is CSSLDSEETQYF. CDR3 bases: TGCAGCTCATTGGACAGTGAAGAGACCCAGTACTTC.

CDR3 nucleotide sequence: TGTGCCAGCAGCCCCCTCCTAGCGGGAGACTCCTACGAGCAGTACTTC. Its protein is CASSPLLAGDSYEQYF. V gene TRBV7-9 combines with J gene TRBJ2-7, with 10 bases lining up with TRBD2. The CDR3 totals 16 residues. Germline lookup yields CDR1 SEHNR and CDR2 FQNEAQ (reference sequence). Germline trimming cut 5 bases from V and 0 bases from J; bases unmatched to any gene: 7.

The CDR3 sequence is CASRTLGGVRNIQYF. The CDR3 nucleotides read TGTGCCAGCAGGACTTTAGGGGGAGTTCGGAACATTCAGTACTTC. The rearrangement uses TRBV27 and TRBJ2-4; D possibly corresponds to TRBD1 (6 bases). Looked up from germline, CDR1 is MNHEY and CDR2 is SMNVEV (reference sequence). The V and J ends lost 6 bases and 7 bases respectively, with 19 bases between them. The CDR3 contains 15 residues.

The chain carries TRBV10-3 and TRBJ2-1, with TRBD2 matching over 9 bases. Germline trimming cut 7 bases from V and 0 bases from J; bases unmatched to any gene: 13. The CDR3 length is 18 residues. Germline V gene sequence: CDR1 ENHRY, CDR2 SYGVKD. CDR3: CAIKFETSGLSSYNEQFF. The DNA for the CDR3 is TGTGCCATCAAGTTCGAGACTAGCGGACTCAGCTCCTACAATGAGCAGTTCTTC.

CDR3 in amino acids: CASSSEGRSGNTIYF. CDR3 bases: TGCGCCAGCAGCTCCGAGGGCCGATCTGGAAACACCATATATTTT. The gene calls are TRBV5-1 and TRBJ1-3; D not certain. This CDR3 region has 15 residues. The ends were cut back, 3 bases at V and 1 base at J, with 11 bases in the middle. Looked up from germline, CDR1 is SGHRS and CDR2 is YFSETQ.

This clone has only one observation. This rearrangement joins TRBV5-4 to TRBJ2-7; 7 bases align to TRBD2. The CDR3 has 15 amino acids. Germline V lookup: CDR1 SGHNT, CDR2 YYREEE (reference sequence). V lost 0 bases, J lost 4 bases, and 7 bases stayed unmatched. Here the CDR3 reads CASSLESGLVYEQYF. The CDR3 coding sequence is TGTGCCAGCAGCTTGGAGTCAGGACTAGTATACGAGCAGTACTTC.

The chain joins TRBV19 to TRBJ1-5, with 8 bases matching TRBD1. The CDR3 loop spans 14 amino acids. V trimming: 2 bases; J trimming: 6 bases; junction bases outside the gene matches: 3. The germline CDR1 and CDR2 sequences are LNHDA and SQIVND (reference sequence). The DNA for the CDR3 is TGTGCCAGTAGTATATCCGGGACAGGTCAGCCCCAGCATTTT. It yields the protein CASSISGTGQPQHF.

The chain links TRBV5-1 to TRBJ2-7; possible D gene TRBD2, 5 bases. V lost 4 bases and J 0 bases, leaving 8 bases between the germline ends. The CDR3 is 13 residues long. The germline V gene has CDR1 SGHRS and CDR2 YFSETQ. The CDR3 sequence is CASSPGISYEQYF. The CDR3 DNA is TGCGCCAGCAGCCCCGGGATCTCCTACGAGCAGTACTTC.

There are a few counts of this clone. The chain links TRBV28 to TRBJ2-1; 9 nucleotides line up with TRBD1. The CDR3 sequence is 14 residues long. Losses at the gene ends were 10 bases for V and 6 bases for J; bases not matched to a gene: 10. The germline CDR1 and CDR2 sequences are MDHEN and SYDVKM. The CDR3 DNA reads as TGTGCCACCAAGACAGGGGGGGTGAGCAATGAGCAGTTCTTC. Its protein is CATKTGGVSNEQFF.

This clone is a singleton in its sample. The V gene is TRBV6-6, the J gene TRBJ1-2; D possibly corresponds to TRBD1 (5 bases). The CDR3 totals 14 residues. From germline, CDR1 is MNHNY and CDR2 SVGAGI (reference sequence). The V gene lost 2 bases and the J gene lost 3 bases, with 10 bases spanning the gap. The CDR3 coding sequence is TGTGCCAGCAGTTACACTCGCAGGGACTATGGCTACACCTTC. This sequence encodes CASSYTRRDYGYTF.

CDR3 in DNA: TGTGCCAGCAGGGAGTTCTCCTACGAGCAGTACTTC. Protein product: CASREFSYEQYF. This chain connects TRBV6-1 to TRBJ2-7; unclear D gene. Germline assignment: CDR1 MNHNS and CDR2 SASEGT. This CDR3 comprises 12 residues. Between the trimmed V and J ends, which lost 6 bases and 0 bases, there was a span of 6 bases.

This chain connects TRBV30 to TRBJ1-5, with TRBD1 matching over 7 bases. Germline values: CDR1 GTSNPN, CDR2 SVGIG (reference sequence). This CDR3 has 14 amino acids. The junction had 3 bases not matched to a gene; V was cut back by 3 bases and J by 1 base. This chain's CDR3 is CAWSSGQSNQPQHF. As DNA, the CDR3 is TGTGCCTGGAGCTCGGGACAGAGCAATCAGCCCCAGCATTTT.

The chain uses TRBV19 and TRBJ1-4; maybe TRBD1 (6 bases). The ends were cut back, 5 bases at V and 5 bases at J, with 12 bases in the middle. Per the germline V gene, CDR1 is LNHDA and CDR2 is SQIVND (reference sequence). The CDR3 contains 14 residues. The CDR3 sequence: CASSRGGTNEKLFF. Written as DNA, the CDR3 is TGTGCCAGTAGTCGCGGGGGCACAAATGAAAAACTGTTTTTT.

This rearrangement joins TRBV5-4 to TRBJ1-2; D is unresolved. The germline V and J ends were trimmed by 1 base and 6 bases, with 10 bases remaining between them. This CDR3 region has 13 residues. In germline, CDR1 is SGHNT, CDR2 YYREEE (reference sequence). The CDR3 sequence is CASSLWGSDGYTF. CDR3 coding DNA: TGTGCCAGCAGCTTGTGGGGTAGCGATGGCTACACCTTC.

This chain joins TRBV5-4 and TRBJ1-5, with a tentative D call TRBD1 (6 bases). The V end was cut by 1 base, the J end by 1 base, with 6 bases between. Germline assignment: CDR1 SGHNT and CDR2 YYREEE (reference sequence). This CDR3 has 14 amino acids. Written as DNA, the CDR3 is TGTGCCAGCAGCTTGACAGGGAGCAATCAGCCCCAGCATTTT. Its translation is CASSLTGSNQPQHF.

This chain uses TRBV5-1 with TRBJ2-5; 9 nucleotides align to TRBD1. Looked up from germline, CDR1 is SGHRS and CDR2 is YFSETQ. This CDR3 is built from 16 residues. V gave up 4 bases and J gave up 5 bases; unmatched junction bases: 12. Here the CDR3 reads CASSPIRQGGVETQYF. The CDR3 DNA follows: TGCGCCAGCAGCCCTATCAGACAGGGGGGAGTGGAGACCCAGTACTTC.

V is TRBV5-1 and J is TRBJ2-3; D possibly corresponds to TRBD2 (6 bases). V dropped 0 bases and J dropped 2 bases, with 13 bases sitting between them. The CDR3 totals 16 residues. Germline lookup yields CDR1 SGHRS and CDR2 YFSETQ. CDR3 sequence: CASSLEGRRPTDTQYF. The CDR3 coding sequence is TGCGCCAGCAGCTTGGAGGGGAGGCGCCCCACAGATACGCAGTATTTT.